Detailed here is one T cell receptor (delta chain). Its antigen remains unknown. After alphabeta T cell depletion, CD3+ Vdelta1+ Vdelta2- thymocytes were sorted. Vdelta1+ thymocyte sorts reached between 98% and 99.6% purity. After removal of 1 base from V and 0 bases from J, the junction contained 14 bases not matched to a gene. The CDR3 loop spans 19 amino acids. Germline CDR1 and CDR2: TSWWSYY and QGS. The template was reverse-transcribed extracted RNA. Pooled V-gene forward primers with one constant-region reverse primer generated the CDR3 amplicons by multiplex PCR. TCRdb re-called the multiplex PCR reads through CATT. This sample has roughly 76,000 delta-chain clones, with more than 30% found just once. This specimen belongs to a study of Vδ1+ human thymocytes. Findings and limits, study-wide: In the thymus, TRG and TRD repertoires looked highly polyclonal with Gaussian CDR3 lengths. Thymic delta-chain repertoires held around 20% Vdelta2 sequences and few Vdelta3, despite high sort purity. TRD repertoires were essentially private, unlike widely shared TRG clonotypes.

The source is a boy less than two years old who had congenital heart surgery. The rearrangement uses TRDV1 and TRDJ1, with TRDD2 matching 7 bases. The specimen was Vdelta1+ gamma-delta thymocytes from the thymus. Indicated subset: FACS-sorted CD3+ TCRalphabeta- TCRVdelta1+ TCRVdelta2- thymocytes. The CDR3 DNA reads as TGTGCTCTTGGGGAACGGGGGCTTTCCTACCCTATTTACACCGATAAACTCATCTTT. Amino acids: CALGERGLSYPIYTDKLIF.